This note documents a single TCR beta chain sequence. The assay was immunoSEQ multiplex PCR, and TCRdb's table has in-frame clones only and misses some. The table has 200,000 or so clones, around four fifths seen once. With 8 bases removed from V and 5 bases from J, the gap between germline ends came to 18 bases. This CDR3 has 14 residues. Germline V gene sequence: CDR1 MGHDK, CDR2 SYGVNS. The sample belongs to a study of cytomegalovirus exposure and HLA in healthy donors. The chain links TRBV25-1 to TRBJ1-1; D perhaps matches TRBD1 (5 bases). Source material: PBMCs. The receptor's source is a woman under 30 in good health and CMV-seronegative. The CDR3 nucleotides are TGTGCCAGCTCCTCATTCGGGGGAGGGACTGAAGCTTTCTTT. It is translated as CASSSFGGGTEAFF. Full variable domain (outside the CDR3, taken from reference TRBV25-1 and TRBJ1-1): EADIYQTPRYLVIGTGKKITLECSQTMGHDKMYWYQQDPGMELHLIHYSYGVNSTEKGDLSSESTVSRIRTEHFPLTLESARPSHTSQYLCASSSFGGGTEAFFGQGTRLTVV.